This TCR beta chain was identified during a study of identical twins. Study findings and constraints: Alpha sequences out of frame and shared by twins had excess low generation probability. Beta out-of-frame sequences showed weaker excess twin sharing.

The length of the CDR3 is 19 residues. The trim removed 3 bases at V and 0 bases at J, leaving 6 bases unmatched. The germline CDR1 and CDR2 sequences are SGHRS and YFSETQ. TCRdb reprocessed the 5' RACE reads with MiXCR, giving one entry per CDR3 protein. Found here are around 570,000 distinct CDR3 sequences, 9% to 10% of them singletons; the top ten hold under 3.5%. Turning to this clonotype: No antigen is known for it.

This sample was shared with a second study, whose subject was yellow fever vaccine responses in identical twins.

The rearrangement links TRBV5-1 to TRBJ2-1; 16 bases are a match to TRBD2. This sequence was found in a young woman in good health. Sequencing input: PBMCs. Here the CDR3 reads CASSSGLAGGKSSYNEQFF. The CDR3 nucleotides are TGCGCCAGCAGCTCGGGACTAGCGGGAGGGAAGAGCTCCTACAATGAGCAGTTCTTC.